This is a list of T cell receptor beta chains from one sample in a study of T cells in Graves' hyperthyroidism and ophthalmopathy. TCRdb ran MiXCR on the multiplex PCR reads and lists one entry per CDR3 protein. The data hold 390,000 or so distinct CDR3 sequences, with approximately 14% observed a single time. Sequenced: blood. These receptor sequences come from a man aged 18 to 30 with Graves' ophthalmopathy. Each CDR3 is given with its conserved first and last residue. A D gene is named only where the DNA matches it firmly. The size field is filled for only some rows; it gives once, few, many or a size class.

j_call clone_size d_call v_call cdr3_nt cdr3_aa
TRBJ2-7 few TRBD2 TRBV20-1 TGCAGTGCTAGAGATGGGTCGGGCGGGGGGGCCCCGTACGAGCAGTACTTC CSARDGSGGGAPYEQYF
TRBJ2-1 many . TRBV3-1 TGTGCCAGCAGCCCCGGACTCCCTCGCAATGAGCAGTTCTTC CASSPGLPRNEQFF
TRBJ2-5 many . TRBV11-3 TGTGCCAGCAGCACCGGACAGCACCAAGAGACCCAGTACTTC CASSTGQHQETQYF
TRBJ2-7 . TRBD2 TRBV7-3 TGTGCCAGCAGCTTCGGGACTAGTCTCTACGAGCAGTACTTC CASSFGTSLYEQYF
TRBJ2-3 many TRBD1 TRBV6-1 TGTGCCAGCAGGCCTCCGCGGGGGACAGGGAGCACAGATACGCAGTATTTT CASRPPRGTGSTDTQYF
TRBJ2-7 many . TRBV30 TGTGCCTGGAGGAAGGCCTACGAGCAGTACTTC CAWRKAYEQYF
TRBJ2-7 many TRBD1 TRBV6-1 TGTGCCAGCAAGGGACAGGGTTACGAGCAGTACTTC CASKGQGYEQYF
TRBJ1-1 . . TRBV6-2/TRBV6-3 TGTGCCAGCAGTTCCCCGGTGAGAGCTTTCTTT CASSSPVRAFF
TRBJ2-2 many . TRBV5-1 TGCGCCAGCAGCTTCCTGGACAGTATGAACACCGGGGAGCTGTTTTTT CASSFLDSMNTGELFF
TRBJ2-1 . . TRBV4-1 TGCGCCAGCAGCCAAGAAGGGGGGTGGACTAGCTCCTACAATGAGCAGTTCTTC CASSQEGGWTSSYNEQFF
TRBJ2-7 . TRBD2 TRBV19 TGTGCCACGGCTAGCGGAACTTCGGGTAGTTACGAGCAGTACTTC CATASGTSGSYEQYF
TRBJ1-5 many . TRBV9 TGTGCCAGCAGCGTAGATCTTGGTAGGGATCAGCCCCAGCATTTT CASSVDLGRDQPQHF
TRBJ1-1 few . TRBV7-9 TGTGCCAGCAGCGTCCGGGGTGATAGCACTGAAGCTTTCTTT CASSVRGDSTEAFF
TRBJ2-5 . . TRBV7-9 TGTGCCAGCAGCTTGGAGGCTAGCCGTTCAGAGACCCAGTACTTC CASSLEASRSETQYF
TRBJ2-7 . TRBD1 TRBV7-9 TGTGCCAGCAGCACGGGACAGGGGGGCCTCTACGAGCAGTACTTC CASSTGQGGLYEQYF